The T cell receptor beta chain under discussion was sequenced for a study of CDR3 diversity in severe acne. MiXCR was run by TCRdb on the PCR reads, yielding one entry per CDR3 protein. Counted here are approximately 77,000 distinct CDR3 sequences, around 54% occurring once; the ten biggest clones make up around a tenth. This TCR derives from a male donor with severe acne vulgaris. The sequenced sample consisted of blood.

The CDR3 protein is CASSLAGTGYNYGYTF. CDR3 sequence (DNA): TGTGCCAGCAGCTTAGCTGGGACAGGGTACAACTATGGCTACACCTTC. The genes are TRBV7-8 and TRBJ1-2; TRBD1 matches at 9 bases. The CDR3 has 16 amino acids. With V trimmed by 0 bases and J by 2 bases, 4 bases remained unmatched. The germline V gene has CDR1 SGHVS and CDR2 FQNEAQ.